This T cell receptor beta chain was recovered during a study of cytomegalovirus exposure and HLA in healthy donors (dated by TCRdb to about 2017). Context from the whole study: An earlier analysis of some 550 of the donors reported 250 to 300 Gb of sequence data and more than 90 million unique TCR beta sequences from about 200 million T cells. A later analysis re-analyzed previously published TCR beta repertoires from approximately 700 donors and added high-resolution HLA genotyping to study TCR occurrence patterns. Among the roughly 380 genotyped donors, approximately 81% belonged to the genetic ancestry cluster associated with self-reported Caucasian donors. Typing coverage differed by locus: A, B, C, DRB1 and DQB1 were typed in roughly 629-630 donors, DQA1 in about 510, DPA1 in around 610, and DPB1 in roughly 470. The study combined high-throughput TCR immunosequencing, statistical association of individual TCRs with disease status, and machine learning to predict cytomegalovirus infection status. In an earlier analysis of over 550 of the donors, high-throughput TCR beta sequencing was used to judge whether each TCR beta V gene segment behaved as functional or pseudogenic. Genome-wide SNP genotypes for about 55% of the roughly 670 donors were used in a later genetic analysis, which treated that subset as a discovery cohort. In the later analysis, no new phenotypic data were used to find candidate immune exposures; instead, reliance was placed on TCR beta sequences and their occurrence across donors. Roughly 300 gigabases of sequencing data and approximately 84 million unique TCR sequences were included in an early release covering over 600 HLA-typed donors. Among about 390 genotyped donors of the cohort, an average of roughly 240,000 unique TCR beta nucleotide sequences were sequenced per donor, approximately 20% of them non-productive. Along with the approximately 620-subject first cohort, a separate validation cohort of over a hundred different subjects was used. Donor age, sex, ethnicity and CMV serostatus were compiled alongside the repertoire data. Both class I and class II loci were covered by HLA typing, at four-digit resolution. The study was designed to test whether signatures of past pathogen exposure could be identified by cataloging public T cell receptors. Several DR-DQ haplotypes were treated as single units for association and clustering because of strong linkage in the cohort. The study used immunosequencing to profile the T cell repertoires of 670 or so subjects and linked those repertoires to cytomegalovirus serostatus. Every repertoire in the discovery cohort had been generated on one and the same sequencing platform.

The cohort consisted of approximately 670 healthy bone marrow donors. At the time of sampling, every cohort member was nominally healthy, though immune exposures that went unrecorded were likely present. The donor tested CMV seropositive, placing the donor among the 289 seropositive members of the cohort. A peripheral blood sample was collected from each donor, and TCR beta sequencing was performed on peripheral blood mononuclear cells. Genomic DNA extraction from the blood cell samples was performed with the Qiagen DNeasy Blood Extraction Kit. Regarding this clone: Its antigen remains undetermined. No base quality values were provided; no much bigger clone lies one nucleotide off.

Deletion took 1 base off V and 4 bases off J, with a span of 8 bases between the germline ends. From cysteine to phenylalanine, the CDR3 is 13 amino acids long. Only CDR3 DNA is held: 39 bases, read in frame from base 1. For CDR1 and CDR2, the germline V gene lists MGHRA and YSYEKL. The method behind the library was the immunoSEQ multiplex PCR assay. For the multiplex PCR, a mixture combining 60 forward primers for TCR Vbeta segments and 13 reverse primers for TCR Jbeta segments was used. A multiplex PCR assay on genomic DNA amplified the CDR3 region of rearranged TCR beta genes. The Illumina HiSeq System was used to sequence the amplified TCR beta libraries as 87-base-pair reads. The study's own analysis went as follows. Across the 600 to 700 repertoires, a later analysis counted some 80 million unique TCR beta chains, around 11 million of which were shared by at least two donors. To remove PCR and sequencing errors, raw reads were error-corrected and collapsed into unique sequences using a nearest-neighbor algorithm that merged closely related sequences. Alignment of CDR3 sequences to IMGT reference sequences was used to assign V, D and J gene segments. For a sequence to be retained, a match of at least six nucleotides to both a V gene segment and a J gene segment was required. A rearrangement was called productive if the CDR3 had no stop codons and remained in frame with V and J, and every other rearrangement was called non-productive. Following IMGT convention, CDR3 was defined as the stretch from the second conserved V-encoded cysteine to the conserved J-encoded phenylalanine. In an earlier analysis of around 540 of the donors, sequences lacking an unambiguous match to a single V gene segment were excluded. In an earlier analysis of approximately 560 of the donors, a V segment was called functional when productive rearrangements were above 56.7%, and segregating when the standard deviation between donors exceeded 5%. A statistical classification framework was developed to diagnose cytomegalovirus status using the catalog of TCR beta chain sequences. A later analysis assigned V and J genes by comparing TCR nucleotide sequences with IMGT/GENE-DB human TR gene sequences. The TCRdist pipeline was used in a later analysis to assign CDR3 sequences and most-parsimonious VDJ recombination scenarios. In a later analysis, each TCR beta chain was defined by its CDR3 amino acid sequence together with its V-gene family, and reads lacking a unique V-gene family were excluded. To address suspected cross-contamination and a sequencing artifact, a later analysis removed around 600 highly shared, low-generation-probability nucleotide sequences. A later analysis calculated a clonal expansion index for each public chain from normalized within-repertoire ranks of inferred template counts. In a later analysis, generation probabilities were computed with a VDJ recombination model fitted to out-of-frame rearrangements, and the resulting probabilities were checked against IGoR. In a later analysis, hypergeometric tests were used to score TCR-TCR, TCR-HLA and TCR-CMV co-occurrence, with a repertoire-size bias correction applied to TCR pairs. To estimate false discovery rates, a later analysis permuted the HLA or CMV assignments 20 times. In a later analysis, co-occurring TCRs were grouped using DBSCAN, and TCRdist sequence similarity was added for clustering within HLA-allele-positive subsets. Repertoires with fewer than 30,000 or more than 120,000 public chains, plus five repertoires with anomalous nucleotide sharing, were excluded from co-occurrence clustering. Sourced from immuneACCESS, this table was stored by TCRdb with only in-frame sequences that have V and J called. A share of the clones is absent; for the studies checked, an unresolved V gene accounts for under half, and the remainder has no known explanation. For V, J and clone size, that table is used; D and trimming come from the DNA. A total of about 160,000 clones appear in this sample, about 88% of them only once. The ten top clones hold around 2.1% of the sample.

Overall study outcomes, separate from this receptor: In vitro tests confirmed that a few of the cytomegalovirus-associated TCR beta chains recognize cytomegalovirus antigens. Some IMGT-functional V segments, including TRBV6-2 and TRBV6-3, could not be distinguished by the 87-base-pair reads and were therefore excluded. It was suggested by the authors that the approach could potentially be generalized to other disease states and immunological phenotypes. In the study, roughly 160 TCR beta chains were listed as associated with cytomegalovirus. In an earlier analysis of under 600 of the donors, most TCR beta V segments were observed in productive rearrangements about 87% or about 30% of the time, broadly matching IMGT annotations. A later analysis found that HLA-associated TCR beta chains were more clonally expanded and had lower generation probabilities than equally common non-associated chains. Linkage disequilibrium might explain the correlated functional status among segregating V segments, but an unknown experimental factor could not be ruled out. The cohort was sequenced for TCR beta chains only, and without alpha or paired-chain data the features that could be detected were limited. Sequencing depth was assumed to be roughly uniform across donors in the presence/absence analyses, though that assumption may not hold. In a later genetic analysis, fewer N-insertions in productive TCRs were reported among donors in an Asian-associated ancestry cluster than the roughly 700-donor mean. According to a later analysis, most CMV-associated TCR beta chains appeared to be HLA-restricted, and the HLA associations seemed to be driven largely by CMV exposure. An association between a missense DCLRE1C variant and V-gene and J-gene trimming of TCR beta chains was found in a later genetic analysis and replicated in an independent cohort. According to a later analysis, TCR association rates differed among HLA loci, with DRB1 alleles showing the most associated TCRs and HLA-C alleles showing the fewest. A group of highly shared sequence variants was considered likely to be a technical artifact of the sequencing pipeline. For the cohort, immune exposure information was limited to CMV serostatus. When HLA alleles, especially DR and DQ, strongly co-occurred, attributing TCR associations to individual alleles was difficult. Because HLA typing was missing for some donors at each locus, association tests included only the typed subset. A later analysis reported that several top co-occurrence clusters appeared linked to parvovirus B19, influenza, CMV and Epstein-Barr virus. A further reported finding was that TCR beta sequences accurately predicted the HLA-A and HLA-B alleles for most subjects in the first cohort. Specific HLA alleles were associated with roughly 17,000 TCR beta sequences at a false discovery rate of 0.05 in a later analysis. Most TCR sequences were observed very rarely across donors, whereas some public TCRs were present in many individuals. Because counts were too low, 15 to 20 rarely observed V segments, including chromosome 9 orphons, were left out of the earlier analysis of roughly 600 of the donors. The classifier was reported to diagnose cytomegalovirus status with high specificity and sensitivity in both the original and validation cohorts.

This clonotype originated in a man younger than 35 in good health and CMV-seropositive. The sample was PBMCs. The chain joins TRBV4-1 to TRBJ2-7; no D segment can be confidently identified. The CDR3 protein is CASSQVGGYEQYF. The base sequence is TGCGCCAGCAGCCAAGTAGGCGGATACGAGCAGTACTTC.